This T cell receptor beta chain stems from a study of cytomegalovirus exposure and HLA in healthy donors. Study findings and constraints: The classifier reportedly diagnosed cytomegalovirus status with high sensitivity and specificity.

The CDR3 covers 15 residues. Germline V gene lookup returns CDR1 KGHSH and CDR2 LQKENI. V shed 4 bases, J shed 1 base, and the junction held 5 bases outside the gene matches. Amplification used 60 Vbeta primers and 13 Jbeta primers. Some clones are missing from TCRdb's copy, which holds only in-frame ones; the method was immunoSEQ multiplex PCR. The sample has about 140,000 clones; approximately 75% are singletons. Details on this clone: The antigen is not known.

The sample was PBMCs. This sequence originates from a man aged 50-60 years in good health and CMV-seropositive. V and J are TRBV18 and TRBJ1-1, with 8 bases identical to TRBD1. CDR3: CASSLKTGENTEAFF. The CDR3 DNA is TGTGCCAGCTCACTTAAGACAGGGGAGAACACTGAAGCTTTCTTT.